This T cell receptor beta chain was identified in a study of cytotoxic CD8 clonotypes in ibrutinib-treated CLL. As for the study in general: Response samples were drawn at a median of around 11 months of treatment, range 6 to 36.

Trimming shortened V by 0 bases and J by 3 bases, and 9 bases separated the two germline ends. The CDR3 spans 14 residues. CDR1 MGHRA and CDR2 YSYEKL come from the germline V gene. TCRdb's copy holds only in-frame clones and misses some; the assay was immunoSEQ multiplex PCR. The repertoire consists of approximately 150,000 clones, with about 84% occurring once and the leading ten covering 3.5% to 5.5%. General study points: There were differences in sampling times between sustained-remission and progressing patients.

Turning to this clone: The antigen remains unidentified.

As input for TCR beta libraries, around 2 micrograms of genomic DNA came from cryopreserved PBMCs. This TCR derives from a human donor with chronic lymphocytic leukemia. The chain couples TRBV4-1 to TRBJ2-7; weak D call: TRBD1 (5 bases). The sequencing here drew on PBMCs, taken after 24 months of ibrutinib treatment. CDR3 sequence (DNA): TGCGCCAGCAGCCAAGAAGCAGGGTTCTACGAGCAGTACTTC. Protein: CASSQEAGFYEQYF.